A selection of T cell receptor beta chains follows, all from one sample in a study of cytomegalovirus exposure and HLA in healthy donors. The method was immunoSEQ multiplex PCR; TCRdb's version includes in-frame clones alone and lacks a portion of them. The table has around 94,000 clones, 50% to 75% seen once. Sequences were obtained from PBMCs. The receptors were gathered from a man under 40 in good health and CMV-seronegative. The CDR3 runs from the conserved cysteine through the conserved F or W. A D gene is named only where the DNA matches it firmly. For some rows the clone size is stated as once, few or many, or as a class when expanded; others skip it.

v_call: TRBV6-5
clone_size: few
d_call: TRBD2
j_call: TRBJ2-5
cdr3_nt: TGTGCCAGCAGTTATAGCGGGAGGACCCAGTACTTC
cdr3_aa: CASSYSGRTQYF

v_call: TRBV11-2
clone_size: few
d_call: -
j_call: TRBJ2-3
cdr3_nt: TGTGCCAGCAGCCCGACAACTAGTACAGATACGCAGTATTTT
cdr3_aa: CASSPTTSTDTQYF

v_call: TRBV6-5
clone_size: -
d_call: TRBD1
j_call: TRBJ1-2
cdr3_nt: TGTGCCAGCAGTTACAGCCAGGGGGCCCGATATGGCTACACCTTC
cdr3_aa: CASSYSQGARYGYTF

v_call: TRBV6-4
clone_size: -
d_call: TRBD2
j_call: TRBJ2-3
cdr3_nt: TGTGCCAGCAGTGCAGGCGGGGGGACCACAGATACGCAGTATTTT
cdr3_aa: CASSAGGGTTDTQYF

v_call: TRBV29-1
clone_size: -
d_call: TRBD1
j_call: TRBJ2-7
cdr3_nt: TGCAGCGTTGAAGGACAGGGAACCTACGAGCAGTACTTC
cdr3_aa: CSVEGQGTYEQYF

v_call: TRBV19
clone_size: -
d_call: TRBD2
j_call: TRBJ2-7
cdr3_nt: TGTGCCAGTAGTATAGCTGTTGCGGGAGGGCCTAGCGAGCAGTACTTC
cdr3_aa: CASSIAVAGGPSEQYF

v_call: TRBV6-6
clone_size: -
d_call: -
j_call: TRBJ2-7
cdr3_nt: TGTGCCAGCAGTTCTACCTCGATCAGGACCTACGAGCAGTACTTC
cdr3_aa: CASSSTSIRTYEQYF

v_call: TRBV4-2
clone_size: -
d_call: TRBD1
j_call: TRBJ2-7
cdr3_nt: TGTGCCAGCAGCGGCCGGGACAGGTCCTCCTACGAGCAGTACTTC
cdr3_aa: CASSGRDRSSYEQYF

v_call: TRBV25-1
clone_size: -
d_call: TRBD1
j_call: TRBJ2-7
cdr3_nt: TGTGCCAGCAGCGCGGGACAGGGCTCCTACGAGCAGTACTTC
cdr3_aa: CASSAGQGSYEQYF

v_call: TRBV6-5
clone_size: few
d_call: -
j_call: TRBJ2-7
cdr3_nt: TGTGCCAGCAGTACTCCGAGAGGCGAGCAGTACTTC
cdr3_aa: CASSTPRGEQYF

v_call: TRBV2
clone_size: -
d_call: -
j_call: TRBJ1-2
cdr3_nt: TGTGCCAGCAGGCCCGGACAGTATGGCTACACCTTC
cdr3_aa: CASRPGQYGYTF

v_call: TRBV18
clone_size: -
d_call: -
j_call: TRBJ2-7
cdr3_nt: TGTGCCAGCTCACCTGGGGACACCCCCTACGAGCAGTACTTC
cdr3_aa: CASSPGDTPYEQYF

v_call: TRBV7-3
clone_size: -
d_call: TRBD2
j_call: TRBJ2-2
cdr3_nt: TGTGCCAGCAGTCAACTAGCGGGGGGGCTCGACACCGGGGAGCTGTTTTTT
cdr3_aa: CASSQLAGGLDTGELFF

v_call: TRBV11-2
clone_size: -
d_call: -
j_call: TRBJ2-3
cdr3_nt: TGTGCCAGCAGCTTTGTGAAGGGACAAGGTCAAAATACGCAGTATTTT
cdr3_aa: CASSFVKGQGQNTQYF

v_call: TRBV7-2
clone_size: -
d_call: -
j_call: TRBJ1-1
cdr3_nt: TGTGCCAGCAGCAGGGACATAACGGGTACTGAAGCTTTCTTT
cdr3_aa: CASSRDITGTEAFF

v_call: TRBV19
clone_size: -
d_call: -
j_call: TRBJ2-5
cdr3_nt: TGTGCCAGTAGTTTCCCGGGGAGGGAGACCCAGTACTTC
cdr3_aa: CASSFPGRETQYF

v_call: TRBV19
clone_size: -
d_call: -
j_call: TRBJ2-7
cdr3_nt: TGTGCCAGTAGCATAGGTTACAGGACCATAAGCTCCTACGAGCAGTACTTC
cdr3_aa: CASSIGYRTISSYEQYF

v_call: TRBV6-1
clone_size: -
d_call: TRBD2
j_call: TRBJ2-5
cdr3_nt: TGTGCCAGCAAGAGGGCTAGCGGGTACCAAGAGACCCAGTACTTC
cdr3_aa: CASKRASGYQETQYF

v_call: TRBV29-1
clone_size: -
d_call: TRBD1
j_call: TRBJ2-7
cdr3_nt: TGCAGCGTCGCAAGGACAGGGCTCCCTTTACCCTACGAGCAGTACTTC
cdr3_aa: CSVARTGLPLPYEQYF

v_call: TRBV5-8
clone_size: -
d_call: TRBD1
j_call: TRBJ1-2
cdr3_nt: TGTGCCAGCAGCTCTACAGGGGGTGCTGGCTACACCTTC
cdr3_aa: CASSSTGGAGYTF

v_call: TRBV11-2
clone_size: -
d_call: -
j_call: TRBJ1-1
cdr3_nt: TGTGCCAGCAGCTCCCCCGGGGTCGGAGGGACTGAAGCTTTCTTT
cdr3_aa: CASSSPGVGGTEAFF

v_call: TRBV7-8
clone_size: -
d_call: TRBD1
j_call: TRBJ2-2
cdr3_nt: TGTGCCAGCAGCTTAGCGGGGGACAGGCAAAGAAGCGGGGAGCTGTTTTTT
cdr3_aa: CASSLAGDRQRSGELFF

v_call: TRBV9
clone_size: -
d_call: -
j_call: TRBJ2-1
cdr3_nt: TGTGCCAGCAGCGACAGGTTCTCCTACAATGAGCAGTTCTTC
cdr3_aa: CASSDRFSYNEQFF

v_call: TRBV6-1
clone_size: -
d_call: -
j_call: TRBJ1-2
cdr3_nt: TGTGCCAGCAGTGAAGAAGAGGTTTCGGGCTACACCTTC
cdr3_aa: CASSEEEVSGYTF

v_call: TRBV5-6
clone_size: few
d_call: TRBD1
j_call: TRBJ2-7
cdr3_nt: TGTGCCAGCAGCTTGGCCCAGGGGGCTTACGAGCAGTACTTC
cdr3_aa: CASSLAQGAYEQYF

v_call: TRBV5-1
clone_size: -
d_call: -
j_call: TRBJ2-5
cdr3_nt: TGCGCCAGCAGCTTGGGGAGCTATAGCGAGACCCAGTACTTC
cdr3_aa: CASSLGSYSETQYF

v_call: TRBV6-5
clone_size: -
d_call: TRBD2
j_call: TRBJ2-7
cdr3_nt: TGTGCCAGCAGTTACCTGAGCGGGAGTCTCGACGAGCAGTACTTC
cdr3_aa: CASSYLSGSLDEQYF